Reported below is one T cell receptor beta chain. In the authors' methods: Quantification of nucleated cells was approximated via reference gene primer amplification. Measured with immunoSEQ multiplex PCR; TCRdb has only the in-frame clones, and not every one. That table supplies the V and J calls and clone size; D and trimming were determined from the DNA. Found here are roughly 300,000 clones, approximately 85% of them singletons; the top ten hold around 7.8%. Germline CDR1 SGHRS, CDR2 YFSETQ. Unmatched junction bases numbered 5, after V lost 0 bases and J lost 2 bases. The CDR3 has 16 residues. This record belongs to a study of blood T cell repertoires in COVID-19. Study-wide background: The study drew acute and convalescent COVID-19 samples from the United States, Italy and Spain. PBMCs, B-cell-depleted T cells, or T cells were the source of the cDNA or gDNA that made up the material.

The rearrangement uses TRBV5-1 and TRBJ2-5; 9 bases align to TRBD1. The sequence came from a human donor in a cohort sampled during active COVID-19. Input material: peripheral blood. The CDR3 coding sequence is TGCGCCAGCAGCTTGGGTGGGACAGGGATACAAGAGACCCAGTACTTC. Residues: CASSLGGTGIQETQYF.